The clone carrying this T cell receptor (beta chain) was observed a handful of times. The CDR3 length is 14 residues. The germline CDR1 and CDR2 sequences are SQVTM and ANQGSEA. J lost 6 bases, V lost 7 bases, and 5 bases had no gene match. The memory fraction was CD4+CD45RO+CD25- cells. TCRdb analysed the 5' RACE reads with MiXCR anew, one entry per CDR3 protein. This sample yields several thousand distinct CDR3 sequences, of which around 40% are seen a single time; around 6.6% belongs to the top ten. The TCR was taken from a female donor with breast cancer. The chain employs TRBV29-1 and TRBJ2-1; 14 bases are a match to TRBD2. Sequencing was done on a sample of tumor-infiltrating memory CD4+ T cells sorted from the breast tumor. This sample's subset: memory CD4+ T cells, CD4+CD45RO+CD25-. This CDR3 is CSGMGLAGANEQFF. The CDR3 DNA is TGCAGCGGAATGGGACTAGCGGGAGCCAATGAGCAGTTCTTC.